A selection of T cell receptor beta chains follows, all from one sample in a study of blood T cell repertoires in COVID-19. The repertoire was sequenced with immunoSEQ multiplex PCR; TCRdb's copy has only in-frame clones and lacks some. Of some 270,000 clones listed, 65% to 85% are singletons. The sequenced material came from peripheral blood. The receptors come from a woman in her thirties or forties who had recovered from COVID-19. CDR3s include the opening cysteine and the closing phenylalanine or tryptophan. A D gene is named only where the DNA matches it firmly. Clone sizes are given selectively: once, few, many, or a class where the clone is expanded.

j_call d_call v_call clone_size cdr3_aa cdr3_nt
TRBJ2-7 TRBD1 TRBV2 few CASSEWGTGATSYEQYF TGTGCCAGCAGTGAATGGGGGACAGGGGCGACCTCCTACGAGCAGTACTTC
TRBJ1-5 TRBD1 TRBV24-1 . CATRLNRGYQPQHF TGTGCCACCAGGCTCAACAGGGGTTATCAGCCCCAGCATTTT
TRBJ1-6 . TRBV19 few CASSIEENSPLHF TGTGCCAGTAGTATCGAGGAGAATTCACCCCTCCACTTT
TRBJ2-1 . TRBV9 . CASSVAGTSSYNEQFF TGTGCCAGCAGCGTAGCTGGTACCAGCTCCTACAATGAGCAGTTCTTC
TRBJ2-2 TRBD1 TRBV10-3 . CAIRDRENTGELFF TGTGCCATCAGAGACAGGGAGAACACCGGGGAGCTGTTTTTT
TRBJ2-7 . TRBV7-2 . CASSLASGTTSYEQYF TGTGCCAGCAGCTTAGCTTCGGGTACAACATCCTACGAGCAGTACTTC
TRBJ1-1 . TRBV19 few CASSPQLALTEAFF TGTGCCAGTAGCCCCCAACTTGCGCTCACTGAAGCTTTCTTT
TRBJ1-2 TRBD1 TRBV28 once CASSPLWGTGNSNYGYTF TGTGCCAGCAGCCCCCTTTGGGGGACAGGGAACTCCAACTATGGCTACACCTTC
TRBJ1-5 . TRBV6-5 . CASSYSAGGQPQHF TGTGCCAGCAGTTACTCGGCCGGAGGGCAGCCCCAGCATTTT
TRBJ1-2 . TRBV12-3/TRBV12-4 . CASTLGGIRGYTF TGTGCCAGCACCTTGGGGGGGATCCGCGGCTACACCTTC
TRBJ2-7 . TRBV5-1 . CASSLALGLYEQYF TGCGCCAGCAGCTTGGCCTTAGGACTCTACGAGCAGTACTTC
TRBJ1-5 . TRBV7-8 . CASSLVSTGGNQPQHF TGTGCCAGCAGCTTAGTGTCGACAGGTGGCAATCAGCCCCAGCATTTT
TRBJ2-7 TRBD2 TRBV7-9 . CASSLVEGGDSYEQYF TGTGCCAGCAGCTTAGTCGAGGGAGGGGACTCCTACGAGCAGTACTTC
TRBJ1-2 . TRBV20-1 . CSASNHGRYYGYTF TGCAGTGCTAGTAATCATGGGAGATACTATGGCTACACCTTC
TRBJ2-1 . TRBV7-2 . CASSLVVDRGEQFF TGTGCCAGCAGCTTAGTTGTAGATCGGGGTGAGCAGTTCTTC
TRBJ2-1 . TRBV10-2 . CASGSGFEQFF TGCGCCAGTGGAAGCGGGTTTGAGCAGTTCTTC
TRBJ1-1 . TRBV5-1 few CASSPETGEAFF TGCGCCAGCAGCCCGGAGACCGGGGAAGCTTTCTTT
TRBJ2-7 . TRBV19 . CASSHGLVYEQYF TGTGCCAGTAGCCATGGACTGGTCTACGAGCAGTACTTC
TRBJ2-7 . TRBV5-1 . CASSLIGGQTVYEQYF TGCGCCAGCAGCTTGATCGGGGGACAGACCGTCTACGAGCAGTACTTC
TRBJ2-1 TRBD2 TRBV5-1 . CASSLGLAGYGYDEQFF TGCGCCAGCAGCTTGGGACTAGCGGGGTATGGTTACGATGAGCAGTTCTTC
TRBJ1-3 TRBD1 TRBV7-9 . CASSSQRGQGSGNTIYF TGTGCCAGCAGCTCCCAGAGGGGACAGGGTTCTGGAAACACCATATATTTT
TRBJ2-7 TRBD1 TRBV6-5 . CASSTDRGSTYEQYF TGTGCCAGCAGCACCGACAGGGGGTCCACTTACGAGCAGTACTTC
TRBJ1-5 TRBD1 TRBV27 few CASSLGDSNQPQHF TGTGCCAGCAGTTTAGGGGACAGTAATCAGCCCCAGCATTTT
TRBJ1-1 TRBD1 TRBV16 . CASSQSQGGAFF TGTGCCAGCAGCCAATCGCAGGGGGGAGCTTTCTTT
TRBJ1-1 . TRBV19 . CASSARTGPHGAFF TGTGCCAGTAGTGCTAGAACAGGACCCCACGGTGCTTTCTTT
TRBJ1-5 TRBD1 TRBV19 many CASSGTGAQPQHF TGTGCCAGTAGCGGGACAGGGGCTCAGCCCCAGCATTTT
TRBJ1-4 . TRBV19 . CASSSSGQVNEKLFF TGTGCCAGTAGTTCAAGTGGGCAGGTGAATGAAAAACTGTTTTTT
TRBJ2-3 TRBD1 TRBV5-4 . CASSKTGTGQISTTDTQYF TGTGCCAGCAGCAAAACCGGGACAGGGCAAATCTCTACCACAGATACGCAGTATTTT
TRBJ1-1 . TRBV7-2 . CASSLRGRAIRGEGTEAFF TGTGCCAGCAGCTTAAGGGGCCGTGCTATCAGGGGAGAAGGCACTGAAGCTTTCTTT
TRBJ2-2 TRBD2 TRBV6-5 . CASSYSGLNTGELFF TGTGCCAGCAGTTACTCGGGACTAAACACCGGGGAGCTGTTTTTT
TRBJ1-4 TRBD1 TRBV11-2 . CASSPNGRQGQEKLFF TGTGCCAGCAGCCCCAATGGGAGGCAGGGACAGGAAAAACTGTTTTTT
TRBJ1-1 . TRBV11-2 . CASSIQPGYTEAFF TGTGCCAGCAGCATCCAACCGGGGTACACTGAAGCTTTCTTT
TRBJ2-5 TRBD1 TRBV6-5 . CASRVTGWYLETQYF TGTGCCAGCAGGGTGACAGGGTGGTATTTGGAGACCCAGTACTTC
TRBJ1-2 TRBD1 TRBV4-1 . CASSPDPGQQDGYTF TGCGCCAGCAGCCCCGATCCGGGACAGCAGGATGGCTACACCTTC
TRBJ2-3 TRBD2 TRBV6-2/TRBV6-3 . CASSPRGGGGQWYTQYF TGTGCCAGCAGCCCAAGGGGTGGCGGGGGGCAGTGGTATACGCAGTATTTT
TRBJ1-2 . TRBV2 . CASRTGHFYGYTF TGTGCCAGCAGGACAGGACACTTCTATGGCTACACCTTC
TRBJ2-1 TRBD2 TRBV7-3 once CASSLIGTSAHNEQFF TGTGCCAGCAGCTTAATTGGGACTAGCGCCCACAATGAGCAGTTCTTC
TRBJ1-2 TRBD1 TRBV19 . CASRQGREGYTF TGTGCCAGCAGACAGGGACGAGAAGGCTACACCTTC
TRBJ2-1 TRBD1 TRBV5-1 . CASSLTGGSYNEQFF TGCGCCAGCAGCCTGACAGGGGGCTCCTACAATGAGCAGTTCTTC
TRBJ2-2 . TRBV7-2 . CASSSQGNTGELFF TGTGCCAGCAGCTCACAGGGGAACACCGGGGAGCTGTTTTTT
TRBJ2-3 . TRBV7-6 . CASSNSGMGDTQYF TGTGCCAGCAGTAACAGTGGTATGGGAGATACGCAGTATTTT
TRBJ1-5 TRBD1 TRBV2 . CASRVQGAHYQPQHF TGTGCCAGCAGAGTACAGGGGGCGCATTATCAGCCCCAGCATTTT